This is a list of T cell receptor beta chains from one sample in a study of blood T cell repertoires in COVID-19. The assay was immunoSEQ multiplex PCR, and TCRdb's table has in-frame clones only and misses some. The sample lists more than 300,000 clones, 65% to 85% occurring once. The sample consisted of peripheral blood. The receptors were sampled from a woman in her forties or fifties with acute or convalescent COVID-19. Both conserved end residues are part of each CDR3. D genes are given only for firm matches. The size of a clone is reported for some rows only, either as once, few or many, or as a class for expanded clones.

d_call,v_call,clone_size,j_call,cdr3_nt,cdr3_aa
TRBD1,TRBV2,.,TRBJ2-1,TGTGCCAGCAGCCCGACAGGGGGATTTCGGAATGAGCAGTTCTTC,CASSPTGGFRNEQFF
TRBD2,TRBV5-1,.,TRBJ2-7,TGCGCCAGCAGGGGGCGGGAGCACTCCTACGAGCAGTACTTC,CASRGREHSYEQYF
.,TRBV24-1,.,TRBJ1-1,TGTGCCACCAGTGCGGGGGGCGCGACGGGCACTGAAGCTTTCTTT,CATSAGGATGTEAFF
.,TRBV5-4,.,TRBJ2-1,TGTGCCAGCAGCTTCGGAGGCTCCTACAATGAGCAGTTCTTC,CASSFGGSYNEQFF
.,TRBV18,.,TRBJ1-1,TGTGCCAGCTCACCACCCGTTACTCCTTTAGCTTTCTTT,CASSPPVTPLAFF
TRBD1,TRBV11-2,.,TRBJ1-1,TGTGCCAGCAGCCCCGGGACAGGGTGGACTGAAGCTTTCTTT,CASSPGTGWTEAFF
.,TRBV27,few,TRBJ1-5,TGTGCCAGCAGTTCAACGAGCCTTTTTAGCAATCAGCCCCAGCATTTT,CASSSTSLFSNQPQHF
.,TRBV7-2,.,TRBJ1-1,TGTGCCAGCAGCGGGCGGACACGGAACACTGAAGCTTTCTTT,CASSGRTRNTEAFF
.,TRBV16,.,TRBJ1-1,TGTGCCAGCAGCCAATCAGCGAACACTGAAGCTTTCTTT,CASSQSANTEAFF
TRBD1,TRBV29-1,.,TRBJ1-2,TGCAGCGTTGGGGACAGAGCTAACTATGGCTACACCTTC,CSVGDRANYGYTF
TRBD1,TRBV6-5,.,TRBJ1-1,TGTGCCAGCAGCGCCGGGACAGGGGGCCCTGAAGCTTTCTTT,CASSAGTGGPEAFF
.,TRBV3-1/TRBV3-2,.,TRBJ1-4,TGTGCCAGCACCTTCCTGACAGCCCCGCTCGACGAAAAACTGTTTTTT,CASTFLTAPLDEKLFF
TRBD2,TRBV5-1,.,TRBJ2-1,TGCGCCAGCAGCTTGGATAGCGGGAGATCCTACAATGAGCAGTTCTTC,CASSLDSGRSYNEQFF
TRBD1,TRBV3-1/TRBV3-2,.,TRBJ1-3,TGTGCCAGCAGCCGACAGGGGGAAAACACCATATATTTT,CASSRQGENTIYF
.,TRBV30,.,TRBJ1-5,TGTGCCTGGAGTGTCGCGGGGCTGAGAGGCAATCAGCCCCAGCATTTT,CAWSVAGLRGNQPQHF
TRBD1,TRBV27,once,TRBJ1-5,TGTGCCAGCAGGGAACAGGGGCAGGGCAATCAGCCCCAGCATTTT,CASREQGQGNQPQHF
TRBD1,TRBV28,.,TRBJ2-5,TGTGCCAGCAGTTTAGGGTCAGGCAGGGGGCTAGAGACCCAGTACTTC,CASSLGSGRGLETQYF
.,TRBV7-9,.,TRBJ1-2,TGTGCCAGCAGCCTGCTGCAACAGGAGGGAGGCTACACCTTC,CASSLLQQEGGYTF
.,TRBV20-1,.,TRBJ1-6,TGCAGTGCTAGTTACGACACTCATAATTCACCCCTCCACTTT,CSASYDTHNSPLHF
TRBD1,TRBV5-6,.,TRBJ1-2,TGTGCCAGCAGTCGACAGGGGAACTATGGCTACACCTTC,CASSRQGNYGYTF
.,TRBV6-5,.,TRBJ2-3,TGTGCCAGCAGTTACTCTGGGACGGGGACTCAGCAGTATTTT,CASSYSGTGTQQYF
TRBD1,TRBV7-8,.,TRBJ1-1,TGTGCCAGCAGCCTAGGGACAGTGTACACTGAAGCTTTCTTT,CASSLGTVYTEAFF
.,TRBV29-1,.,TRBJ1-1,TGCAGCGTTGCGCGGAGGAACACTGAAGCTTTCTTT,CSVARRNTEAFF
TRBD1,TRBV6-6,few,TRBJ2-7,TGTGCCAGCAGAGCCGGGACAGGGGGTTACGAGCAGTACTTC,CASRAGTGGYEQYF